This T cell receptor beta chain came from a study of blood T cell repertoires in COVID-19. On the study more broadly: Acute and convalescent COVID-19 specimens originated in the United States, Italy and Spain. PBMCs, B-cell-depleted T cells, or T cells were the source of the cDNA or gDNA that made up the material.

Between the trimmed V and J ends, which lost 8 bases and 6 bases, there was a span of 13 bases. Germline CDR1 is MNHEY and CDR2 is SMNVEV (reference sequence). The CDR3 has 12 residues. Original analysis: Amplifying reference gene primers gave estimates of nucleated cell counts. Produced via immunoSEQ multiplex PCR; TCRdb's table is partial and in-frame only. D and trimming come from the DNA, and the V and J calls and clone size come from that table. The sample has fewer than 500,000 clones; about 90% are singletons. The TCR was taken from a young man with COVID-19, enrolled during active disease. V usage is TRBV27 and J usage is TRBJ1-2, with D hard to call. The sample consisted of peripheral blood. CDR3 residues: CASGFLGDGYTF. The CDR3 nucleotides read TGTGCCAGCGGATTTCTTGGAGATGGCTACACCTTC.